This T cell receptor (beta chain) was identified during a study of shared clonotypes between healthy human individuals. Study summary: Per donor, CD8 memory used one plate, CD8 naive used two, CD4 memory used three and CD4 naive used three.

A note on this clone: Its antigen remains unidentified.

Germline CDR1 and CDR2: MDHEN and SYDVKM. The CDR3 extends over 15 amino acids. The V segment lost 10 bases and the J segment 1 base; nucleotides outside the gene matches: 12. Study-wide results and limits: The expectation was that sequencing depth would affect clonotype sharing among donors.

Each donor was a Caucasian adult residing in Nashville, Tennessee. Measured with immunoSEQ multiplex PCR; TCRdb has only the in-frame clones, and not every one. Of 1.4 million to 1.5 million clones in the sample, over 95% were seen once. The sequencing sample was made of naive CD4+ T cells sorted from blood. Subset here: CD45RA+ positively selected. The V gene is TRBV28, the J gene TRBJ1-1, with TRBD1 matching 7 bases. The receptor comes from a man aged 30 to 39 in good health. For the CDR3, the DNA is TGTGCCACCTTCACTCCAGGGGGGCGGAACACTGAAGCTTTCTTT. Translated: CATFTPGGRNTEAFF.